A selection of T cell receptor beta chains follows, all from one sample in a study of OX40 agonist ivuxolimab in advanced cancers. Here immunoSEQ multiplex PCR was the method, and the copy in TCRdb shows in-frame clones only, minus some. This sample has about 50,000 clones, with about 88% found just once. The source was CD4+ or CD8+ T cells sorted from blood, collected in a trial of the OX40 agonist ivuxolimab. Receptors were obtained from an adult with an advanced solid tumor such as melanoma, head and neck, liver or kidney cancer. The CDR3 runs from the conserved cysteine through the conserved F or W. The D gene is left open where the match is weak. Expanded clones get a size class; other rows say once, few or many, or leave the size out.

TRBJ2-7,TRBV7-6,.,TRBD2,TGTGCCAGCAGCCCGGGGGCCGGGACTAGCGGGAGCCACGAGCAGTACTTC,CASSPGAGTSGSHEQYF
TRBJ2-3,TRBV7-3,.,.,TGTGCCAGCAGCGATAGTGGCGGCACAGATACGCAGTATTTT,CASSDSGGTDTQYF
TRBJ2-5,TRBV25-1,.,.,TGTGCCAGCAGTGAAGGCGGATTAGAGACCCAGTACTTC,CASSEGGLETQYF
TRBJ1-2,TRBV5-1,.,.,TGCGCCAGCAGCTTGGATGGCGGAGGAAACTATGGCTACACCTTC,CASSLDGGGNYGYTF
TRBJ1-5,TRBV28,.,.,TGTGCCAGCAGTCCCCAGGGTAGGGGGGGCAATCAGCCCCAGCATTTT,CASSPQGRGGNQPQHF
TRBJ1-4,TRBV11-2,.,TRBD1,TGTGCCAGCAGCCCCTGGACAGGGGGCGAGGAAAAACTGTTTTTT,CASSPWTGGEEKLFF
TRBJ2-1,TRBV5-1,.,TRBD2,TGCGCCAGCAGCTTACCTAGCGGGCTTCACAATGAGCAGTTCTTC,CASSLPSGLHNEQFF
TRBJ1-5,TRBV5-5,.,.,TGTGCCAGCAGTACGAGGGTAGGGCAGGGGAATCAGCCCCAGCATTTT,CASSTRVGQGNQPQHF
TRBJ2-5,TRBV2,.,TRBD1,TGTGCCAGCAGTCGGGACAGGGGGCGAGTGGAGACCCAGTACTTC,CASSRDRGRVETQYF
TRBJ2-2,TRBV19,.,TRBD2,TGTGCCAGTAGGGCCAGCGGGAGTTGGAACGGGGAGCTGTTTTTT,CASRASGSWNGELFF
TRBJ2-4,TRBV19,.,TRBD2,TGTGCCAGTAGTATGGTGGGACTAGCGGGCATAGCCAAAAACATTCAGTACTTC,CASSMVGLAGIAKNIQYF
TRBJ1-5,TRBV19,once,.,TGTGCCAGTAGTCGACAGAGCTCAGGCTGGCAGCCCCAGCATTTT,CASSRQSSGWQPQHF
TRBJ1-4,TRBV5-5,.,.,TGTGCCAGCAGCTTGGGAAGGTGGACGCCTGAAAAACTGTTTTTT,CASSLGRWTPEKLFF
TRBJ2-3,TRBV11-3,.,TRBD1,TGTGCCAGCAGCTTAGAACCCCGGGACAGGGGAGGCACAGATACGCAGTATTTT,CASSLEPRDRGGTDTQYF
TRBJ2-7,TRBV9,.,.,TGTGCCAGCAGCCGCACGGGGCTAACGGACGAGCAGTACTTC,CASSRTGLTDEQYF
TRBJ2-3,TRBV28,.,TRBD2,TGTGCCAGCAGTTTCACTAGCGGGAGGAAGACAGATACGCAGTATTTT,CASSFTSGRKTDTQYF
TRBJ1-5,TRBV10-2,.,.,TGCGCCAGCAGTCCAGGACGGAGCCGGGCGAATCAGCCCCAGCATTTT,CASSPGRSRANQPQHF
TRBJ1-5,TRBV4-2,.,.,TGTGCCAGCAGCCAAGAATTACTTGCAGATCAGCCCCAGCATTTT,CASSQELLADQPQHF
TRBJ2-3,TRBV30,.,TRBD2,TGTGCCTGGAGTCGCGGGAGAAGTCGCTCAGATACGCAGTATTTT,CAWSRGRSRSDTQYF
TRBJ2-7,TRBV7-3,.,.,TGTGCCAGCAGCTTAGTGGGAGCCGGGTACGAGCAGTACTTC,CASSLVGAGYEQYF
TRBJ2-5,TRBV5-4,.,.,TGTGCCAGCAGCGCGTATTCCACCCAAGAGCCCCAGTACTTC,CASSAYSTQEPQYF
TRBJ1-2,TRBV5-8,.,.,TGTGCCAGCAGGCCTTATTACAACTATGGCTACACCTTC,CASRPYYNYGYTF
TRBJ1-4,TRBV4-1,few,TRBD1,TGCGCCAGCAGCCTAGAGGGACAGGGTCGAGAAAAACTGTTTTTT,CASSLEGQGREKLFF
TRBJ2-3,TRBV7-8,.,TRBD2,TGTGCCAGCAGCCCGCTAGCGGGAGCTATAACAGATACGCAGTATTTT,CASSPLAGAITDTQYF
TRBJ2-2,TRBV4-1,.,TRBD2,TGCGCCAGCAGCCAAGATCCTAGAGGAGCGGGAGGAACGAACACCGGGGAGCTGTTTTTT,CASSQDPRGAGGTNTGELFF
TRBJ2-2,TRBV6-1,.,TRBD1,TGTGCCAGCGGGACAGGGCCCGGGGGGGAGCTGTTTTTT,CASGTGPGGELFF
TRBJ2-7,TRBV9,.,.,TGTGCCAGCAGCGTACCCGTACTACTAGCCCTGTCTTCCTACGAGCAGTACTTC,CASSVPVLLALSSYEQYF
TRBJ1-1,TRBV10-2,.,.,TGCGCCAGCAGCGAGTATACCACTGAAGCTTTCTTT,CASSEYTTEAFF
TRBJ2-1,TRBV6-1,.,TRBD2,TGTGCCAGCAGTGAATTCCCCGGGACTAGTACAAATGAGCAGTTCTTC,CASSEFPGTSTNEQFF
TRBJ2-7,TRBV10-2,.,.,TGCGCCAGCAGTGAGGAGGGGGTGAGCTCCTACGAGCAGTACTTC,CASSEEGVSSYEQYF
TRBJ2-5,TRBV2,.,.,TGTGCCAGCACTCGAGTGGGCAGGGTAGGGGAGACCCAGTACTTC,CASTRVGRVGETQYF
TRBJ1-4,TRBV11-3,.,.,TGTGCCAGCAGCTCAGGTGTAAGGAGTCCTAATGAAAAACTGTTTTTT,CASSSGVRSPNEKLFF
TRBJ2-1,TRBV9,.,.,TGTGCCAGCAGCGTAGTAGGGTGGGACTCAGATGAGCAGTTCTTC,CASSVVGWDSDEQFF
TRBJ1-4,TRBV28,few,.,TGTGCCAGCAGTTTAGGGCTGGGTGGGCTCGATGAAAAACTGTTTTTT,CASSLGLGGLDEKLFF
TRBJ2-1,TRBV27,.,TRBD2,TGTGCCAGCCGGATAGCGGGGGGCTCCTACAATGAGCAGTTCTTC,CASRIAGGSYNEQFF
TRBJ2-5,TRBV30,once,TRBD1,TGTGCCTGGAATAAGGCAGGGGGCTTAGAGACCCAGTACTTC,CAWNKAGGLETQYF
TRBJ2-5,TRBV18,.,.,TGTGCCAGCTCACACACAGTTGAGACCCAGTACTTC,CASSHTVETQYF
TRBJ1-1,TRBV15,.,.,TGTGCCACCAGCAGAGTAGTTGGAGCCGGGGTTTTTGACACTGAAGCTTTCTTT,CATSRVVGAGVFDTEAFF
TRBJ2-1,TRBV6-1,.,TRBD2,TGTGCCAGCAGTGAACTAGCGGGAGGGATAAATGAGCAGTTCTTC,CASSELAGGINEQFF
TRBJ2-1,TRBV2,.,TRBD2,TGTGCCAGCAGGGAGAGACTAGCGGGTGAGCAGTTCTTC,CASRERLAGEQFF
TRBJ2-3,TRBV6-1,.,.,TGTGCCAGCAGTGTTGACTTTTCAGATACGCAGTATTTT,CASSVDFSDTQYF
TRBJ2-7,TRBV5-6,.,.,TGTGCCAGCAGCTTGGGAGATAGAAGTTTATTCGAGCAGTACTTC,CASSLGDRSLFEQYF
TRBJ1-3,TRBV27,.,.,TGTGCCAGCAGACAGGGAGTCTTTGGAAACACCATATATTTT,CASRQGVFGNTIYF
TRBJ2-1,TRBV1,.,.,TGCACCAGCAGCCAAGATATTCGTGATGAGCAGTTCTTC,CTSSQDIRDEQFF
TRBJ2-5,TRBV11-3,.,TRBD2,TGTGCCAGCAGCTGGATGACCGGGGGGGCCCAGTACTTC,CASSWMTGGAQYF
TRBJ2-2,TRBV18,.,.,TGTGCCAGCTCACCCGTTGTGGGGAACACCGGGGAGCTGTTTTTT,CASSPVVGNTGELFF
TRBJ2-5,TRBV9,.,TRBD1,TGTGCCAGCAGCGAGGGACAGCAAGACCAAGAGACCCAGTACTTC,CASSEGQQDQETQYF
TRBJ2-3,TRBV28,.,TRBD2,TGTGCCAGCAGTTTAGGGGGGGTTGGCACAGATACGCAGTATTTT,CASSLGGVGTDTQYF